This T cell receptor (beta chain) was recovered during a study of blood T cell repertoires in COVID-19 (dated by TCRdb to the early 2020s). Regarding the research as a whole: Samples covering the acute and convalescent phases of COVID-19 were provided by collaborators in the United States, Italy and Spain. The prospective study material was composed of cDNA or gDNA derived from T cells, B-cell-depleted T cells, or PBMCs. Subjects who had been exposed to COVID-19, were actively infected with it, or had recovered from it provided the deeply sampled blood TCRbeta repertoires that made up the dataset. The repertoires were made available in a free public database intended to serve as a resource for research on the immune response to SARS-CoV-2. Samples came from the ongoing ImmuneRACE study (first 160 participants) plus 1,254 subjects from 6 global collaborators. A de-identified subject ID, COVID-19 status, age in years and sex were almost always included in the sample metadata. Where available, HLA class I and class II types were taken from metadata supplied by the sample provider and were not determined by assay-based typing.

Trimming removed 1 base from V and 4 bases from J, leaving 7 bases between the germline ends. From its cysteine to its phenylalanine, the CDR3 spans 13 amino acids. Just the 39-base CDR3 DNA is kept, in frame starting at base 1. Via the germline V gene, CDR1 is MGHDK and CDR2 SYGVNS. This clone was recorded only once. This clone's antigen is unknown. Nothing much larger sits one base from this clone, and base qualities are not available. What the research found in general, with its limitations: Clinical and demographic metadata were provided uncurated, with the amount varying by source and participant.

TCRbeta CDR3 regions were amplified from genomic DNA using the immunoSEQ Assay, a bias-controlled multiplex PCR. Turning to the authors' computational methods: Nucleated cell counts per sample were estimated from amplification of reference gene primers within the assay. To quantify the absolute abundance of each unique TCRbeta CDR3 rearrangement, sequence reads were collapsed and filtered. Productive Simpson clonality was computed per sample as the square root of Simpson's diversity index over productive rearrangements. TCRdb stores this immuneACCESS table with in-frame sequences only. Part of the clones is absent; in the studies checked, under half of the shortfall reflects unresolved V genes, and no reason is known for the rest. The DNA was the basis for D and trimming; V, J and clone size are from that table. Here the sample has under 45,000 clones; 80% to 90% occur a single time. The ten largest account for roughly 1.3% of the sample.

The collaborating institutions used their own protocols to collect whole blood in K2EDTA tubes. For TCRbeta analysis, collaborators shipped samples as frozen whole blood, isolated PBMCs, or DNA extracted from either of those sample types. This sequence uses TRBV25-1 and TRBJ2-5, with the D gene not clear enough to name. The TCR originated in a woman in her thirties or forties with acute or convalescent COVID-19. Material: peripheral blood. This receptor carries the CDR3 CASSEFVAETQYF. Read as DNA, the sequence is TGTGCCAGCAGTGAATTTGTGGCAGAGACCCAGTACTTC.